A single sample gave rise to the 16 T cell receptor beta chains below, sequenced in a study of beta chain features in type 1 diabetes. Regarding the study as a whole: Moderate but significant shortening of TCRB CDR3s was recorded in all four CD4+ subsets from Type 1 diabetes patients.

Antigen specificity for these receptors is unknown. cDNA synthesis used the whole RNA isolate, giving expressed TCRB sequences. Data came from immunoSEQ multiplex PCR; TCRdb stores just in-frame clones and leaves some out. The sample lists about 300,000 clones, roughly 13% occurring once. The sequenced material came from naive CD4+ T cells from blood. These TCRs come from a woman between 18 and 29 years old with type 1 diabetes.

This clone was seen more than once but under ten times. The chain combines TRBV11-2 with TRBJ1-2, with 8 bases identical to TRBD1. This CDR3 has 16 residues. J gave up 4 bases and V 2 bases, and 9 bases lay outside the gene matches. CDR1 and CDR2 (germline): SGHAT, FQNNGV. The CDR3 DNA follows: TGTGCCAGCAGCTTATTATCAGGGGGCAGGAGCTATGGCTACACCTTC. This sequence encodes CASSLLSGGRSYGYTF.

The chain is built from TRBV7-2 and TRBJ2-5, with 7 bases identical to TRBD1. Trimming cost V 1 base and J 0 bases; bases outside gene matches: 11. Germline-derived CDR1 and CDR2 are SGHTA and FQGNSA. This CDR3 region has 18 residues. CDR3 in amino acids: CASSLVRDSRGYQETQYF. CDR3 bases: TGTGCCAGCAGCTTAGTCCGGGACAGTCGTGGGTACCAAGAGACCCAGTACTTC.

This clone was detected only a few times. The genes are TRBV15 and TRBJ2-1; 7 bases are shared with TRBD1. V lost 6 bases and J lost 3; bases outside the gene matches: 2. CDR1 is LNHNV, CDR2 YYDKDF, per germline (reference sequence). The CDR3 runs to 13 residues. CDR3 loop: CATRTGLYNEQFF. The CDR3 DNA follows: TGTGCCACCAGGACAGGGCTCTACAATGAGCAGTTCTTC.

This chain connects TRBV19 to TRBJ1-5; D is uncertain. This CDR3 contains 18 residues. V was clipped by 1 base and J by 0 bases, with 16 bases between them. In germline, CDR1 is LNHDA, CDR2 SQIVND (reference sequence). The CDR3 protein is CASSIARGTSNSNQPQHF. CDR3 DNA sequence: TGTGCCAGTAGTATAGCGCGGGGAACAAGCAATAGCAATCAGCCCCAGCATTTT.

This clone has only a few counts. The V call is TRBV19, the J call TRBJ1-1; TRBD1 aligns across 7 bases. The junction had 2 bases not matched to a gene; V was cut back by 6 bases and J by 1 base. The CDR3 is 13 amino acids. CDR1 is LNHDA, CDR2 SQIVND, per germline (reference sequence). The CDR3 bases are TGTGCCAGTAGGGACAGGTCGAACACTGAAGCTTTCTTT. The encoded protein is CASRDRSNTEAFF. Full variable domain (remainder filled in from reference TRBV19 and TRBJ1-1): DGGITQSPKYLFRKEGQNVTLSCEQNLNHDAMYWYRQDPGQGLRLIYYSQIVNDFQKGDIAEGYSVSREKKESFPLTVTSAQKNPTAFYLCASRDRSNTEAFFGQGTRLTVV.

This clone was picked up a small number of times. This chain uses TRBV19 with TRBJ2-3, with D maybe TRBD2 (5 bases). CDR3 length: 13 residues. CDR1 and CDR2 from the germline V gene are LNHDA and SQIVND (reference sequence). V was cut by 3 bases and J by 6 bases, with 10 bases left in between. The CDR3, as DNA: TGTGCCAGTAGTATCCTGACTACTGATACGCAGTATTTT. This encodes CASSILTTDTQYF.

This clone was detected only a few times. The J gene is TRBJ1-5, the V gene TRBV15; no firm D call. Germline V gene data show CDR1 as LNHNV and CDR2 as YYDKDF (reference sequence). The V and J ends lost 5 bases and 4 bases respectively, with 6 bases between them. This CDR3 spans 12 amino acids. CDR3 loop: CATSAGNQPQHF. As DNA, the CDR3 is TGTGCCACCAGCGCGGGGAATCAGCCCCAGCATTTT.

This clone was seen only a few times. CDR3 bases: TGTGCCAGCAGTTTACACAAAGACAGGTGGAATCAGCCCCAGCATTTT. Translating it yields CASSLHKDRWNQPQHF. This chain links TRBV28 with TRBJ1-5; D is possibly TRBD1 (6 bases). Between the trimmed V and J ends, which lost 2 bases and 4 bases, there was a span of 15 bases. Germline-derived CDR1 and CDR2 are MDHEN and SYDVKM. The CDR3 runs 16 residues.

As to this clone: The same CDR3 arises from other DNA sequences in this sample as well. This sequence joins TRBV20-1 and TRBJ2-7, with D possibly being TRBD1 (5 bases). The V end was cut by 5 bases, the J end by 3 bases, with 8 bases between. Germline V gives CDR1 DFQATT, CDR2 SNEGSKA (reference sequence). The CDR3 is 11 amino acids. The CDR3 DNA sequence: TGCAGTGCTGGTAGGGGCTACGAGCAGTACTTC. This codes for CSAGRGYEQYF.

The V call is TRBV30, the J call TRBJ2-1; 7 bases agree with TRBD2. The CDR3 length is 17 residues. Trimming cost V 3 bases and J 1 base; bases outside gene matches: 12. The V gene's germline CDR1 is GTSNPN and CDR2 SVGIG (reference sequence). CDR3 loop: CAWRRPLSGKSYNEQFF. CDR3 bases: TGTGCCTGGAGGCGCCCTCTGAGCGGGAAATCCTACAATGAGCAGTTCTTC.

The V gene is TRBV28, the J gene TRBJ1-4; 10 bases agree with TRBD1. The CDR3 contains 17 residues. The ends lost 5 bases at V and 0 bases at J; junction bases unmatched: 6. The germline CDR1 and CDR2 sequences are MDHEN and SYDVKM. The CDR3 reads CASSLGTGEATNEKLFF. CDR3 nucleotide sequence: TGTGCCAGCAGTCTAGGGACAGGGGAGGCAACTAATGAAAAACTGTTTTTT.

The sample holds a few counts of this clone. One end of the junction varies from germline; a read error may be responsible. The chain uses TRBV11-2 and TRBJ2-1, with 7 bases fitting TRBD1. In germline, CDR1 is SGHAT, CDR2 FQNNGV. This CDR3 is 17 amino acids long. The chain's CDR3 is CASSLPFRGGSNNEQFF. The CDR3 DNA sequence: TGTGCCAGCAGCCTCCCATTCCGAGGGGGCTCCAACAATGAGCAGTTCTTC.

The genes are TRBV21-1 and TRBJ2-2; the D call TRBD1 from the table was never checked on the DNA. TRBV21-1 is a pseudogene segment. CDR3 length equals 15 residues. CDR3 residues: CASSKGQVGTGELFF. For the CDR3, the DNA is TGTGCCAGCAGCAAAGGACAGGTCGGCACCGGGGAGCTGTTTTTT.

This clone was detected a few times. The rearrangement links TRBV11-2 to TRBJ1-1; perhaps TRBD1 as D (5 bases). The germline V gene encodes CDR1 SGHAT and CDR2 FQNNGV. CDR3 length equals 15 residues. V lost 4 bases and J lost 0, with 12 bases in between. The CDR3 sequence: CASSSGKGLNTEAFF. Here the CDR3 DNA reads TGTGCCAGCAGCTCAGGGAAGGGGTTGAACACTGAAGCTTTCTTT.

The rearrangement links TRBV11-2 to TRBJ2-5; weak D call: TRBD2 (5 bases). Trimming removed 3 bases at V and 4 bases at J, with 15 bases between. The CDR3 totals 15 residues. CDR1 is SGHAT, CDR2 FQNNGV, per germline. As DNA, the CDR3 is TGTGCCAGCAGCTTGAGACTAATTGAGGCAGAGACCCAGTACTTC. Protein product: CASSLRLIEAETQYF.

This clone has just a few counts. Other DNA sequences in the sample encode the same CDR3. The chain uses TRBV5-1 and TRBJ2-1; 11 positions match TRBD2. CDR3 length: 15 amino acids. J gave up 4 bases and V 3 bases, and 3 bases lay outside the gene matches. Germline V CDR1 and CDR2: SGHRS, YFSETQ. CDR3 nucleotides: TGCGCCAGCAGCTCGACTAGCGGGGTTTACAATGAGCAGTTCTTC. Protein product: CASSSTSGVYNEQFF.